This T cell receptor (beta chain) was recovered during a study of Graves' ophthalmopathy and Graves' hyperthyroidism. This clonotype was seen a few times. Its antigen is still unknown. Amplification of TCR beta CDR3 regions used RNA transcripts. Amplification began with first-round RT-PCR using HTBI primers, then second-round multiplex PCR was performed. TCRdb fed the multiplex PCR reads into MiXCR, producing one record per CDR3 protein. The table lists approximately 160,000 distinct CDR3 sequences, around two fifths of them singletons. Study-wide results and caveats: A roughly 81% specificity and around 88% sensitivity were achieved by a 13-signature model that separated ophthalmopathy from stable hyperthyroidism.

V was clipped by 2 bases and J by 3 bases, with 10 bases between them. The CDR3 totals 14 residues. Germline CDR1 reads SGHTA; CDR2 reads FQGNSA. Sequenced input: peripheral blood. The receptor's source is a man aged 25 to 45 with Graves' ophthalmopathy. The J gene is TRBJ2-5, the V gene TRBV7-2; perhaps TRBD2 as D (6 bases). This chain's CDR3 is CASSLPLAKETQYF. CDR3 coding DNA: TGTGCCAGCAGCTTACCCCTAGCGAAAGAGACCCAGTACTTC.